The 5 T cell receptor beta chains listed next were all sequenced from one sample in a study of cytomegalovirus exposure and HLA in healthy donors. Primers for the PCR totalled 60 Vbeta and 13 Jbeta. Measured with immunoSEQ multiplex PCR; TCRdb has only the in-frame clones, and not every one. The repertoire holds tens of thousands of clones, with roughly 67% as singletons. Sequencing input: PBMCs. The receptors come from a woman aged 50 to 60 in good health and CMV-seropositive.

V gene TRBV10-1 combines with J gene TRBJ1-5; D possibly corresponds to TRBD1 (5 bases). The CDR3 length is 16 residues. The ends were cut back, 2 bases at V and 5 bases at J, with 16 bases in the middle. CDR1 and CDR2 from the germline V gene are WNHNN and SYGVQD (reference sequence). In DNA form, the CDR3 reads TGCGCCAGCAGTGAGAGGAAGTGGGGGGTGGATCAGCCCCAGCATTTT. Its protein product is CASSERKWGVDQPQHF.

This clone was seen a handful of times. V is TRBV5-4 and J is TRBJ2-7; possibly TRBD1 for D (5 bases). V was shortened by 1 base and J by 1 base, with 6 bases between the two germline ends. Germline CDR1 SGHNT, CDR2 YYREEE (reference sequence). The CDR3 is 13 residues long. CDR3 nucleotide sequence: TGTGCCAGCAGCTTGCAGGGTTCCTACGAGCAGTACTTC. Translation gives CASSLQGSYEQYF. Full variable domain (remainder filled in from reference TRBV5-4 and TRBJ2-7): ETGVTQSPTHLIKTRGQQVTLRCSSQSGHNTVSWYQQALGQGPQFIFQYYREEENGRGNFPPRFSGLQFPNYSSELNVNALELDDSALYLCASSLQGSYEQYFGPGTRLTVT.

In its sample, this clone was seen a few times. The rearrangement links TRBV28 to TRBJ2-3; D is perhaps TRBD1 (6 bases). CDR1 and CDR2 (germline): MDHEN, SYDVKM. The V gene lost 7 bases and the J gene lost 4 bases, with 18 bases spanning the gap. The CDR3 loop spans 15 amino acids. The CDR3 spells CASTQGKGMSDTQYF. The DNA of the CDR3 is TGTGCCAGCACACAGGGAAAGGGGATGTCAGATACGCAGTATTTT.

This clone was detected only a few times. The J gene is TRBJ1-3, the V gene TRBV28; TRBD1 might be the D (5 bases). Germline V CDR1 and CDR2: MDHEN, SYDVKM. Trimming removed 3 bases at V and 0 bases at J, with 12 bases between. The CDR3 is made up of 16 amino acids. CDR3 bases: TGTGCCAGCAGTTTGTTACAGGATTCCTCTGGAAACACCATATATTTT. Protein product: CASSLLQDSSGNTIYF.

This chain's CDR3 is CASSQGAGNEQFF. The DNA for the CDR3 is TGTGCCAGCTCACAGGGGGCTGGGAATGAGCAGTTCTTC. The chain is built from TRBV18 and TRBJ2-1; 7 nucleotides agree with TRBD1. Trimming removed 4 bases from V and 7 bases from J; junction bases left unmatched: 4. The germline V gene has CDR1 KGHSH and CDR2 LQKENI. The CDR3 totals 13 residues.